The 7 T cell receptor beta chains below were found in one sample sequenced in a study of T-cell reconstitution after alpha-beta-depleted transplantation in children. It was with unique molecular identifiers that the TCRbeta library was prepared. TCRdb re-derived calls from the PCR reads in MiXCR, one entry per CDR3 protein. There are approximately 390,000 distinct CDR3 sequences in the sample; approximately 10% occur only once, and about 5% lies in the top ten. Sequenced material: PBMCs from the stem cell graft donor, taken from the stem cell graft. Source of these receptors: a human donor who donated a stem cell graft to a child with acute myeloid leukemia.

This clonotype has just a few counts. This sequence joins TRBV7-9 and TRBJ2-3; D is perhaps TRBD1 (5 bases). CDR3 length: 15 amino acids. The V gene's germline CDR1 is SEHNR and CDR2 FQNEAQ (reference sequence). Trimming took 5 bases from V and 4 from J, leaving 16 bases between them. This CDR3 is CASSLRGLLADTQYF. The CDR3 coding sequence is TGTGCCAGCAGCCTAAGGGGTTTGTTGGCAGATACGCAGTATTTT.

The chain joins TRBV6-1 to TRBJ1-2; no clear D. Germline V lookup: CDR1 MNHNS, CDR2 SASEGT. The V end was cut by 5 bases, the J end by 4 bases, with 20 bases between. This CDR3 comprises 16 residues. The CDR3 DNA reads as TGTGCCAGCAGTACCCCCAGATCCATCACTAGCTATGGCTACACCTTC. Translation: CASSTPRSITSYGYTF.

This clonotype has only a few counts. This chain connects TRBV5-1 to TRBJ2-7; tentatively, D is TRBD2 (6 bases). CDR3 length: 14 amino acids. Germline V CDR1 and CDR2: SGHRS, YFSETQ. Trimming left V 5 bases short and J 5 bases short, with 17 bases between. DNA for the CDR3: TGCGCCAGCAGTATCGGGCCAGTAGCGGACGAGCAGTACGTC. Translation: CASSIGPVADEQYV.

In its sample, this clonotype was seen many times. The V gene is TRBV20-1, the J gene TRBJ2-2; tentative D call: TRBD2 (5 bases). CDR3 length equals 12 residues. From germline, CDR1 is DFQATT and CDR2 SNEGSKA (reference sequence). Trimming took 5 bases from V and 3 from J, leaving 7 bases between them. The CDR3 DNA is TGCAGTGCTGGGGAGTACACCGGGGAGCTGTTTTTT. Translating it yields CSAGEYTGELFF.

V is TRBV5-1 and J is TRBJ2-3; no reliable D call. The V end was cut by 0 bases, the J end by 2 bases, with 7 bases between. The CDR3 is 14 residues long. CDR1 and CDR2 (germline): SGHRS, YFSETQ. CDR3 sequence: CASSLAAATDTQYF. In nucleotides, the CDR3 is TGCGCCAGCAGCTTGGCGGCAGCCACAGATACGCAGTATTTT.

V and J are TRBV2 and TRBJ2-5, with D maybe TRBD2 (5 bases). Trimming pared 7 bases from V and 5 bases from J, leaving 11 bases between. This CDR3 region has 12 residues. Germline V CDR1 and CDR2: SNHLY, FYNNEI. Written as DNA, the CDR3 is TGTGCCAGCATCGCACTAGGGGAGACCCAGTACTTC. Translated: CASIALGETQYF. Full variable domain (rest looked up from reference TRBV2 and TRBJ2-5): EPEVTQTPSHQVTQMGQEVILRCVPISNHLYFYWYRQILGQKVEFLVSFYNNEISEKSEIFDDQFSVERPDGSNFTLKIRSTKLEDSAMYFCASIALGETQYFGPGTRLLVL.

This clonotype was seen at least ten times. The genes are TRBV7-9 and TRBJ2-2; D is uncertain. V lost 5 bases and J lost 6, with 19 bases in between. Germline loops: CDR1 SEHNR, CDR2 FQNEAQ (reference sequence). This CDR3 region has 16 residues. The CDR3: CASSHRATQEAGELFF. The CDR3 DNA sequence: TGTGCCAGCAGCCACCGGGCCACACAAGAGGCCGGGGAGCTGTTTTTT.